These T cell receptor beta chains were read from a single sample in a study of graft-versus-host responses after intestinal transplantation. Repertoires were generated with immunoSEQ multiplex PCR, while TCRdb's copy carries only in-frame clones and drops some. Of 11,000 to 15,000 clones listed, about 33% are singletons. The sample consisted of alloreactive CD8+ T cells from a mixed lymphocyte reaction culture, taken before intestinal transplant. The receptor set was obtained from a human patient who received an intestinal transplant. CDR3s include the opening cysteine and the closing phenylalanine or tryptophan. D genes are given only for firm matches. The listing skips clone size in some rows; elsewhere it reads once, few, many or a size class.

abundance,v_gene,len,j_gene,d_gene,CDR3nt,CDR3aa
NA,TRBV11-3,15,TRBJ1-1,TRBD1,TGTGCCAGCAGCTTTGGGACAGGGGCGGACACTGAAGCTTTCTTT,CASSFGTGADTEAFF
few,TRBV7-9,14,TRBJ2-7,NA,TGTGCCAGCAGCTTAAGTGAGAGGGCGGACGAGCAGTACTTC,CASSLSERADEQYF
NA,TRBV5-4,13,TRBJ1-2,NA,TGTGCCAGCAGCTTGGAGGGGGACTATGGCTACACCTTC,CASSLEGDYGYTF
NA,TRBV15,19,TRBJ2-5,TRBD2,TGTGCCACCAGCAGAGATCCACTAGCGGGGGTGGGGACCCAAGAGACCCAGTACTTC,CATSRDPLAGVGTQETQYF
NA,TRBV4-1,15,TRBJ1-2,TRBD1,TGCGCCAGCAGCCAACCCCTGACAGGGGGCCATGGCTACACCTTC,CASSQPLTGGHGYTF
NA,TRBV13,17,TRBJ2-1,TRBD1,TGTGCCAGCAGCGAAAATCTGGGACAGAGCTCCTACAATGAGCAGTTCTTC,CASSENLGQSSYNEQFF
medium-sized,TRBV19,16,TRBJ1-1,TRBD1,TGTGCCAGTAGTACCTGGGCTGGGACAGCGGCTTCTGAAGCTTTCTTT,CASSTWAGTAASEAFF
NA,TRBV4-3,15,TRBJ2-5,TRBD1,TGCGCCAGCAGCCGGGGGACAGGAGTCCAAGAGACCCAGTACTTC,CASSRGTGVQETQYF
NA,TRBV15,14,TRBJ2-3,TRBD2,TGTGCCACCAGTCAGCGGGGAAGCACAGATACGCAGTATTTT,CATSQRGSTDTQYF
few,TRBV29-1,11,TRBJ2-3,NA,TGCAGCCTCGAGGGGGTAGATACGCAGTATTTT,CSLEGVDTQYF
NA,TRBV29-1,14,TRBJ2-2,NA,TGCAGCGTTGAAGTGACGGGGTTTACCGGGGAGCTGTTTTTT,CSVEVTGFTGELFF